Below are 3 T cell receptor beta chains sequenced from a single sample in a study of CD8 T cells in ankylosing spondylitis. General observations from the study: Several highly homologous variants made up a TCR beta motif, and this motif appeared characteristic of ankylosing spondylitis blood.

TCRdb re-derived calls from the 5' RACE reads in MiXCR, one entry per CDR3 protein. The sample records about 540,000 distinct CDR3 sequences, about an eighth being singletons. These TCRs' antigens remain unknown. The sample consisted of blood, either unsorted or a sorted T cell fraction (not recorded which). These receptors were taken from a male donor with ankylosing spondylitis.

This clonotype was detected ten times or more. The chain recombines TRBV5-1 with TRBJ2-3, with unresolved D. This CDR3 is built from 13 residues. Trimming cost V 4 bases and J 0 bases, with 6 bases left between them. Germline assignment: CDR1 SGHRS and CDR2 YFSETQ. The CDR3 DNA reads as TGCGCCAGCAGCCCTGATAGCACAGATACGCAGTATTTT. Amino acid sequence: CASSPDSTDTQYF.

The chain links TRBV24-1 to TRBJ2-4; D possibly uses TRBD1 or TRBD2 (5 bases each). V was cut by 9 bases and J by 7 bases, with 12 bases left in between. The CDR3 contains 12 residues. Germline V CDR1 and CDR2: KGHDR, SFDVKD. CDR3 nucleotides: TGTGCCACCTCTGGGACGGGGAACATTCAGTACTTC. It encodes CATSGTGNIQYF.

The chain joins TRBV5-1 to TRBJ1-1; 9 bases fit TRBD1. V was clipped by 0 bases and J by 2 bases; unmatched bases: 5. Looked up from germline, CDR1 is SGHRS and CDR2 is YFSETQ. The CDR3 length is 16 residues. The CDR3 protein is CASSLAVGQGNTEAFF. The CDR3 bases are TGCGCCAGCAGCTTGGCGGTGGGACAGGGAAACACTGAAGCTTTCTTT.